The 14 T cell receptor beta chains listed next were all sequenced from one sample in a study of Ad26.COV2.S vaccination and SARS-CoV-2 variants. Treatment in this sample: around 19 received Ad26.COV2.S at low or high dose, single or two shots; 5 received placebo; per-sample allocation not given. Samples were taken on day 63 after the first vaccine or placebo injection. Only in-frame clones appear in the TCRdb table, and some are missing; sequencing was by immunoSEQ multiplex PCR. The data hold roughly 700,000 clones, with roughly 90% observed a single time. The sequenced sample was peripheral blood, obtained in a trial of Ad26.COV2.S vaccine versus placebo. These receptors were collected from a person between 18 and 60 years old who received the Ad26.COV2.S COVID-19 vaccine or a placebo.

CDR3 protein: CASSPRNPNEQYF. The DNA for the CDR3 is TGTGCCAGCAGTCCAAGGAACCCTAACGAGCAGTACTTC. The chain is built from TRBV12-3 or TRBV12-4 and TRBJ2-7; D gene ambiguous. The V and J ends lost 5 bases and 5 bases respectively, with 13 bases between them. The CDR3 is made up of 13 amino acids.

The rearrangement joins TRBV15 to TRBJ2-3; D possibly corresponds to TRBD2 (5 bases). V lost 0 bases to trimming and J lost 3 bases, with 10 bases between them. Germline V gene data show CDR1 as LNHNV and CDR2 as YYDKDF (reference sequence). The CDR3 length is 15 residues. CDR3 loop: CATSRDGVTTDTQYF. Here the CDR3 DNA reads TGTGCCACCAGCAGAGACGGGGTTACGACAGATACGCAGTATTTT.

The rearrangement uses TRBV2 and TRBJ2-2; D is tentatively TRBD1 or TRBD2 (6 bases each). CDR3 length: 15 amino acids. Between the trimmed V and J ends, which lost 8 bases and 6 bases, there was a span of 19 bases. Germline V gene data show CDR1 as SNHLY and CDR2 as FYNNEI. This chain's CDR3 is CASGGETRGAGELFF. The CDR3 nucleotides read TGTGCCAGCGGAGGGGAGACTAGGGGGGCCGGGGAGCTGTTTTTT.

This clone turned up a few times. The V gene is TRBV11-2, the J gene TRBJ2-7; D call uncertain. V lost 0 bases, J lost 1 base, and 10 bases lay in between. The CDR3 has 15 amino acids. Germline V gene sequence: CDR1 SGHAT, CDR2 FQNNGV. CDR3 loop: CASSLDSARSYEQYF. CDR3 in DNA: TGTGCCAGCAGCTTAGATTCGGCCAGGTCCTACGAGCAGTACTTC.

V and J are TRBV6-1 and TRBJ2-1, with TRBD2 as a possible D gene (6 bases). CDR1 and CDR2 from the germline V gene are MNHNS and SASEGT. This CDR3 has 16 residues. V lost 4 bases, J lost 5 bases, and 18 bases lay in between. CDR3 sequence reads: CASSGTGASWNNEQFF. CDR3 sequence (DNA): TGTGCCAGCAGTGGGACGGGAGCCTCTTGGAACAATGAGCAGTTCTTC.

The chain links TRBV24-1 to TRBJ2-7; possible D gene TRBD2, 6 bases. CDR3 length equals 13 residues. Deletions cut 2 bases from V and 5 bases from J, with 9 bases between. The germline V gene has CDR1 KGHDR and CDR2 SFDVKD. CDR3 coding DNA: TGTGCCACCAGTGATTCTAGCGAGGACGAGCAGTACTTC. It translates to CATSDSSEDEQYF.

The chain employs TRBV12-5 and TRBJ1-1, with a possible D match to TRBD1 (5 bases). CDR1 LGHNT and CDR2 FRNRAP come from the germline V gene. V lost 7 bases, J lost 4 bases, and 13 bases lay in between. This CDR3 spans 13 amino acids. This chain's CDR3 is CASAARDGTEAFF. DNA of the CDR3: TGTGCTAGTGCCGCCCGGGACGGCACTGAAGCTTTCTTT.

A single count supports this clone. The chain employs TRBV7-9 and TRBJ2-3, with TRBD1 as a possible D gene (5 bases). Trimming stripped 5 bases from V and 4 bases from J, with 7 bases between. The CDR3 has 12 amino acids. Per germline, CDR1 SEHNR and CDR2 FQNEAQ (reference sequence). CDR3 amino acids: CASSGAPDTQYF. For the CDR3, the DNA is TGTGCCAGCAGCGGGGCCCCAGATACGCAGTATTTT.

The rearrangement uses TRBV6-5 and TRBJ2-1; TRBD1 might be the D (5 bases). Trimming shortened V by 4 bases and J by 0 bases, and 10 bases separated the two germline ends. This CDR3 region has 15 residues. CDR1 and CDR2 from the germline V gene are MNHEY and SVGAGI. The CDR3 here is CASSWQGSSYNEQFF. CDR3 nucleotides: TGTGCCAGCAGTTGGCAGGGCAGCTCCTACAATGAGCAGTTCTTC.

The CDR3 loop is CASSLSPGLAREQFF. The CDR3 nucleotides read TGCGCCAGCAGCCTATCCCCGGGACTAGCCCGAGAGCAGTTCTTC. The rearrangement joins TRBV4-3 to TRBJ2-1, with TRBD2 matching 9 bases. This CDR3 region has 15 residues. V was clipped by 4 bases and J by 10 bases; unmatched bases: 11. Germline loops: CDR1 LGHNA, CDR2 YSLEER.

The gene calls are TRBV7-9 and TRBJ2-2; no clear D. The CDR3 has 16 residues. CDR1 and CDR2 (germline): SEHNR, FQNEAQ (reference sequence). Trimming left V 4 bases short and J 2 bases short, with 14 bases between. CDR3 protein: CASSWQVLGNTGELFF. In DNA, the CDR3 is TGTGCCAGCAGCTGGCAGGTACTGGGAAACACCGGGGAGCTGTTTTTT.

In this sample, this clone turned up many times. The chain has TRBV11-1 and TRBJ2-7; the D gene is possibly TRBD2 (6 bases). The CDR3 runs 16 residues. The germline gives CDR1 SGHAT, CDR2 FQDESV (reference sequence). V was clipped by 2 bases and J by 0 bases, with 14 bases between them. CDR3 sequence (DNA): TGTGCCAGCAGCTTAAGTTCGGGGGACCCCTCCTACGAGCAGTACTTC. Its protein is CASSLSSGDPSYEQYF. The variable domain in full, with the rest retrieved from reference TRBV11-1 and TRBJ2-7, is EAEVAQSPRYKITEKSQAVAFWCDPISGHATLYWYRQILGQGPELLVQFQDESVVDDSQLPKDRFSAERLKGVDSTLKIQPAELGDSAMYLCASSLSSGDPSYEQYFGPGTRLTVT.

This chain uses TRBV5-6 with TRBJ2-1; 7 bases are a match to TRBD2. V dropped 6 bases and J dropped 8; count of bases not matched to a gene: 2. This CDR3 has 11 residues. Germline V gives CDR1 SGHDT, CDR2 YYEEEE. CDR3 amino acids: CASNGGYEQFF. CDR3 DNA sequence: TGTGCCAGCAACGGGGGGTATGAGCAGTTCTTC.

The J gene is TRBJ1-1, the V gene TRBV10-3; 7 bases align to TRBD1. CDR3 size: 18 residues. Germline CDR1 reads ENHRY; CDR2 reads SYGVKD. Losses at the gene ends were 0 bases for V and 6 bases for J; bases not matched to a gene: 16. The CDR3 DNA is TGTGCCATCAGTGAGTCGTGGGGGGGCACAGGGGAGGCATCTGAAGCTTTCTTT. This gives the protein CAISESWGGTGEASEAFF.